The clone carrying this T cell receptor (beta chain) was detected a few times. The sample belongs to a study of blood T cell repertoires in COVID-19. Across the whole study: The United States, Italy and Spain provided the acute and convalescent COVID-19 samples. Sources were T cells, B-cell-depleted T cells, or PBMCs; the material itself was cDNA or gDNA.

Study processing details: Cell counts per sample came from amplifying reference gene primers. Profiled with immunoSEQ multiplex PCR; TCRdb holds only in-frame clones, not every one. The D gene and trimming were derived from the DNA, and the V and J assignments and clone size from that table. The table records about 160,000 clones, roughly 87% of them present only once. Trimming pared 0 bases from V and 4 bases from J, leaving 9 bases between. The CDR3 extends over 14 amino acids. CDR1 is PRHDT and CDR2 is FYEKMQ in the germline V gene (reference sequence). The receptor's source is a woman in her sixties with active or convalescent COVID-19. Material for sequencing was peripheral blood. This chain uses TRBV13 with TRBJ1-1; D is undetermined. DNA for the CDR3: TGTGCCAGCAGCTTAGGCCTGGGCCTCACTGAAGCTTTCTTT. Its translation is CASSLGLGLTEAFF.